This T cell receptor (beta chain) comes out of a study of identical twins. Template switching, a step in the protocol, added a universal primer site, and cDNA carried unique molecular identifiers. TCRdb used MiXCR to reprocess the 5' RACE reads, holding one entry per CDR3 protein. The repertoire has roughly 500,000 distinct CDR3 sequences, about 20% of them found once; the top ten carry around 0.91%. V was shortened by 5 bases and J by 0 bases, with 8 bases between the two germline ends. This CDR3 region has 14 residues. Germline V CDR1 and CDR2: SEHNR, FQNEAQ (reference sequence). This sample was shared with a second study, whose subject was T cells expressing NK-cell markers. As that study records: Each TCR beta repertoire originated in sorted T cells that were CD3+CD56+NKG2C+, CD3+CD56+NKG2C- or CD3+CD56-NKG2C+. Of CD8+ T cells, 1.0-7.0% belonged to dominant NKG2C+ clonotypes in five or six donors.

This chain connects TRBV7-9 to TRBJ1-3, with D possibly TRBD1 on 5 matching bases. The specimen sequenced was CD4+ T cells sorted from blood. This receptor was identified in a woman between 18 and 29 years old in good health. The CDR3 DNA sequence: TGTGCCAGCAGCCCGGGACCCTCTGGAAACACCATATATTTT. This encodes CASSPGPSGNTIYF. Looking up the rest from reference TRBV7-9 and TRBJ1-3 gives the full variable domain: DTGVSQNPRHKITKRGQNVTFRCDPISEHNRLYWYRQTLGQGPEFLTYFQNEAQLEKSRLLSDRFSAERPKGSFSTLEIQRTEQGDSAMYLCASSPGPSGNTIYFGEGSWLTVV.